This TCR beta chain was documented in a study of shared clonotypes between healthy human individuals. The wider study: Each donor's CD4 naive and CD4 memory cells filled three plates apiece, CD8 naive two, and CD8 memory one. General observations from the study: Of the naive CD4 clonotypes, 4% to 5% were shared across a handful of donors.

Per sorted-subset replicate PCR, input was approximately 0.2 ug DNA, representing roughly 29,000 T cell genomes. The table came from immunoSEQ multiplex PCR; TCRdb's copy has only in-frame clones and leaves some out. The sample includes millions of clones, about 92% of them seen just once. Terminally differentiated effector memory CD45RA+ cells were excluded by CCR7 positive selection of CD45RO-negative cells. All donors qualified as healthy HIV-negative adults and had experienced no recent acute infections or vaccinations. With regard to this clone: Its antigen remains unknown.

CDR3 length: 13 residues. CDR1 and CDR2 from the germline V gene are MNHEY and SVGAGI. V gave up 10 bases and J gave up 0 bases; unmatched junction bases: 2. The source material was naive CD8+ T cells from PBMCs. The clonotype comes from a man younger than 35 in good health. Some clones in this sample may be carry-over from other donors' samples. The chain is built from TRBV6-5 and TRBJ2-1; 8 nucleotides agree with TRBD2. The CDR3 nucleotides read TGTGCCACCGGGAGGGCCTCCTACAATGAGCAGTTCTTC. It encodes CATGRASYNEQFF.